Listed below are T cell receptor beta chains from one sample, sequenced in a study of cytomegalovirus exposure and HLA in healthy donors. Generated by immunoSEQ multiplex PCR, the TCRdb table keeps only in-frame clones and is missing some. The data hold some 150,000 clones, with 82% observed a single time. Sequenced: PBMCs. The receptors were gathered from a woman between 50 and 59 years old in good health and CMV-seropositive. Each CDR3 is given with its conserved first and last residue. The order of the fields is D gene, V gene, clone size, J gene, CDR3 DNA, CDR3 protein. A D gene is named only where the DNA matches it firmly. A clone size is listed for some rows: how often the clone was seen (once, few, many), or a class if it is expanded.

>TRBD2|TRBV2|NA|TRBJ2-1
TGTGCAGATGGGAGGGGAGGGACTAGCGGATACAATGAGCAGTTCTTC
CADGRGGTSGYNEQFF
>NA|TRBV7-2|NA|TRBJ2-1
TGTGCCAGCAGCTCCACGGGTGGTGAGCAGTTCTTC
CASSSTGGEQFF
>TRBD1|TRBV6-5|NA|TRBJ2-7
TGTGCCAGCAGTCAGACAGGGTTGACCGCCAGCGAGCAGTACTTC
CASSQTGLTASEQYF
>NA|TRBV30|NA|TRBJ2-2
TGTGCCTGGACTCGAGGAAACACCGGGGAGCTGTTTTTT
CAWTRGNTGELFF
>TRBD1|TRBV10-2|NA|TRBJ2-7
TGCGCCAGCAGAGGGACAGGGGACTACGAGCAGTACTTC
CASRGTGDYEQYF
>NA|TRBV28|NA|TRBJ2-3
TGTGCCAGCAGTTTAGATGGGGGGGCGAGGGGAGATACGCAGTATTTT
CASSLDGGARGDTQYF
>NA|TRBV19|NA|TRBJ2-1
TGTGCCAGTAGTATCAGGGGTCGCAATGAGCAGTTCTTC
CASSIRGRNEQFF
>NA|TRBV18|NA|TRBJ2-1
TGTGCCAGCTCACCCCAGGGTAGCTACAATGAGCAGTTCTTC
CASSPQGSYNEQFF
>TRBD2|TRBV19|NA|TRBJ2-5
TGTGCCAGTAATCCCCCCCTAGCGGGGGTCACAGAGACCCAGTACTTC
CASNPPLAGVTETQYF
>TRBD1|TRBV6-5|NA|TRBJ1-4
TGTGCCAGCAGTCGACAGGGGGCCGAAAAACTGTTTTTT
CASSRQGAEKLFF
>TRBD1|TRBV7-2|NA|TRBJ2-1
TGTGCCAGCAGCTATAGACAGGGGGAGGTCAATGAGCAGTTCTTC
CASSYRQGEVNEQFF
>NA|TRBV28|NA|TRBJ1-4
TGTGCCACCAGAACAGTGGGTATTGAAAAACTGTTTTTT
CATRTVGIEKLFF
>TRBD1|TRBV6-1|NA|TRBJ1-4
TGTGCCAGCAGTGAAACTCTCCTTCGACAGGGGGATTTGATACTGTTTTTT
CASSETLLRQGDLILFF
>TRBD1|TRBV10-1|NA|TRBJ1-3
TGCGCCAGCGGAACCGGGACAGGGTCTAAAAACACCATATATTTT
CASGTGTGSKNTIYF
>NA|TRBV6-5|NA|TRBJ1-2
TGTGCCAGCAGTTGGGCAGGGTGGGGCTATGGCTACACCTTC
CASSWAGWGYGYTF
>NA|TRBV20-1|NA|TRBJ1-3
TGCAGTGCTAGTACCGGGAACACCATATATTTT
CSASTGNTIYF
>NA|TRBV19|NA|TRBJ1-2
TGTGCCAGTAGTATGGCCCAGAGGAGGGGAACTAACTATGGCTACACCTTC
CASSMAQRRGTNYGYTF
>TRBD1|TRBV5-1|NA|TRBJ1-3
TGCGCCAGCAGCCGGACCGGGACAGGGGGAAACACCATATATTTT
CASSRTGTGGNTIYF
>NA|TRBV4-3|NA|TRBJ2-1
TGCGCCAGCAGCCAAGATCTGGGGACACCTCAGTTCTTC
CASSQDLGTPQFF
>TRBD1|TRBV29-1|few|TRBJ2-7
TGCAGCGTTGAAGATCCCCGAGGACAGGGACCCTACGAGCAGTACTTC
CSVEDPRGQGPYEQYF
>NA|TRBV28|few|TRBJ1-1
TGTGCCCACTCCTACAGACTAGGTAACACTGAAGCTTTCTTT
CAHSYRLGNTEAFF
>NA|TRBV10-3|NA|TRBJ1-1
TGTGCCATCAGTTTCCAGGGAATGAACACTGAAGCTTTCTTT
CAISFQGMNTEAFF
>TRBD1|TRBV5-1|NA|TRBJ1-1
TGCGCCAGCAGCGTAGTACAGGGGTTGAACACTGAAGCTTTCTTT
CASSVVQGLNTEAFF
>TRBD1|TRBV7-2|NA|TRBJ1-2
TGTGCCAGCAGCCGGGACAGTGGCTATGGCTACACCTTC
CASSRDSGYGYTF
>NA|TRBV13|NA|TRBJ2-1
TGTGCCAGCAGCTATGGGGGCGCCTACAATGAGCAGTTCTTC
CASSYGGAYNEQFF
>TRBD2|TRBV9|NA|TRBJ2-7
TGTGCCAGCAGCGTTTCAGCTAGCGGCTCCTACGAGCAGTACTTC
CASSVSASGSYEQYF
>NA|TRBV5-4|NA|TRBJ1-2
TGTGCCAGCAGCTTGGCCGAAACAGGGACCTATGGCTACACCTTC
CASSLAETGTYGYTF
>TRBD1|TRBV6-6|few|TRBJ1-6
TGTGCCAGCAGTTACCCACCCGACAGGGATAATTCACCCCTCCACTTT
CASSYPPDRDNSPLHF
>NA|TRBV18|NA|TRBJ1-1
TGTGCCAGCTCACCAAGTGGAGGCGTCGTTCGGGGCACTGAAGCTTTCTTT
CASSPSGGVVRGTEAFF
>NA|TRBV7-2|NA|TRBJ1-3
TGTGCCAGCAGCGGGACACGGATCAGCTCTGGAAACACCATATATTTT
CASSGTRISSGNTIYF
>NA|TRBV10-3|NA|TRBJ1-1
TGTGCCATCACCAATGACAGGAACACTGAAGCTTTCTTT
CAITNDRNTEAFF
>NA|TRBV11-2|NA|TRBJ2-7
TGTGCCAGCAGCTTAGGTGTCAGGGCCTACGAGCAGTACTTC
CASSLGVRAYEQYF
>NA|TRBV5-1|NA|TRBJ2-7
TGCGCCAGCAGCAAGGGGTCGGATTACTACGAGCAGTACTTC
CASSKGSDYYEQYF
>NA|TRBV6-4|NA|TRBJ2-1
TGTGCCAGCAGTGACGGACTAACTTACTACAATGAGCAGTTCTTC
CASSDGLTYYNEQFF
>TRBD1|TRBV30|NA|TRBJ1-2
TGTGCCTGGTCACCGGGACAGGGGGCGCAGACCTTC
CAWSPGQGAQTF
>NA|TRBV10-2|NA|TRBJ1-2
TGCGCCAGCAGTGAGTCAGGCGGAATCTATGGCTACACCTTC
CASSESGGIYGYTF
>TRBD1|TRBV5-1|few|TRBJ1-1
TGCGCCAGCAGCTCACAGGGGGGTAACACTGAAGCTTTCTTT
CASSSQGGNTEAFF
>NA|TRBV7-2|NA|TRBJ2-7
TGTGCCAGCAGCTTGAGACAGGCTTCCTACGAGCAGTACTTC
CASSLRQASYEQYF
>TRBD2|TRBV29-1|NA|TRBJ2-1
TGCAGCTCCTCCGGGACTAGGGGAACAAATGAGCAGTTCTTC
CSSSGTRGTNEQFF
>NA|TRBV4-3|NA|TRBJ1-5
TGCGCCAGCAGCCAAGATGTGTCAGGGTACAATCAGCCCCAGCATTTT
CASSQDVSGYNQPQHF